These T cell receptor beta chains were read from a single sample in a study of shared clonotypes between healthy human individuals. Data came from immunoSEQ multiplex PCR; TCRdb stores just in-frame clones and leaves some out. The sample carries a few million clones, around 94% recorded once. The sample consisted of naive CD4+ T cells sorted from blood. Source of these receptors: a man between 18 and 35 years old in good health. Each CDR3 is given without its conserved first and last residue. A D gene is named only where the DNA matches it firmly. Not all rows give a size; the values are once, few, many and, for expanded clones, a class.

CDR3: ASSRRPGELF
size: -
D: -
V: TRBV5-6

CDR3: ASSPGLQGETQY
size: -
D: -
V: TRBV18

CDR3: AWSVQAGNSLLH
size: -
D: -
V: TRBV30

CDR3: AISGRTSGGEETQY
size: -
D: TRBD2
V: TRBV10-3

CDR3: ASSEMGARSYEQY
size: -
D: -
V: TRBV6-1

CDR3: ARSTSRASCSQPQH
size: -
D: -
V: TRBV5-3

CDR3: SASRGIEQY
size: -
D: -
V: TRBV20-1

CDR3: ASSPRWLATPDTQY
size: -
D: -
V: TRBV7-2

CDR3: ASSLGTNSPLH
size: -
D: -
V: TRBV11-2

CDR3: ATFSGSSYEQY
size: -
D: TRBD2
V: TRBV6-5

CDR3: ASSLAGRSYEQY
size: -
D: -
V: TRBV5-1

CDR3: ASSVGGGLLTGELF
size: -
D: -
V: TRBV9

CDR3: ASSFIVGSGANVLT
size: once
D: -
V: TRBV7-9

CDR3: ASSFHGIRGDISTDTQY
size: -
D: -
V: TRBV7-9

CDR3: ASSLGRTISGNTIY
size: -
D: -
V: TRBV11-2

CDR3: ASSVDRVASTDTQY
size: -
D: TRBD1
V: TRBV9

CDR3: ASSPGGHRLKSSGNTIY
size: -
D: -
V: TRBV2

CDR3: ASSLSSTVPTEAF
size: -
D: -
V: TRBV7-9

CDR3: ASSLGNLDSNSGNTIY
size: -
D: -
V: TRBV5-1

CDR3: ASSFRPLLGSTDTQY
size: -
D: -
V: TRBV27

CDR3: AWSLRSGLANEKLF
size: -
D: -
V: TRBV30

CDR3: ASSVGQGNEQY
size: -
D: TRBD1
V: TRBV18

CDR3: ASSDGGGHYNEQF
size: -
D: -
V: TRBV2

CDR3: ASSLVHLAGTGETQY
size: -
D: TRBD2
V: TRBV7-2

CDR3: ASRATLTYEQY
size: -
D: -
V: TRBV6-1

CDR3: ASSEGLPYYEQF
size: -
D: -
V: TRBV2

CDR3: ASSEERGAREQY
size: -
D: TRBD2
V: TRBV2

CDR3: ASSQQARGYNEQF
size: -
D: -
V: TRBV16

CDR3: ASSSEGIGNSPLH
size: -
D: -
V: TRBV28

CDR3: ASSPLGEQY
size: once
D: -
V: TRBV28

CDR3: ASSLSPQVSYEQY
size: -
D: -
V: TRBV5-6